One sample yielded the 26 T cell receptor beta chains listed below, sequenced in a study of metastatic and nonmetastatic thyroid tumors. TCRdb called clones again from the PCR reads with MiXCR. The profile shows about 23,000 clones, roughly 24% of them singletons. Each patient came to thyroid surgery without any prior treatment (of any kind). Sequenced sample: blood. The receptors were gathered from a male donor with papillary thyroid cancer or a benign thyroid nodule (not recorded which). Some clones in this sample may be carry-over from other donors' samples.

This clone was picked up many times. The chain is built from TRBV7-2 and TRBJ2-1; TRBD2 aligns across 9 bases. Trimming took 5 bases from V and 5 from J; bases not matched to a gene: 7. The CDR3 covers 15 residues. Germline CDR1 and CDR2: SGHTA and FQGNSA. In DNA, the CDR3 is TGTGCCAGCAGCCGTGGCCTAGCGGGGAACAATGAGCAGTTCTTC. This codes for CASSRGLAGNNEQFF.

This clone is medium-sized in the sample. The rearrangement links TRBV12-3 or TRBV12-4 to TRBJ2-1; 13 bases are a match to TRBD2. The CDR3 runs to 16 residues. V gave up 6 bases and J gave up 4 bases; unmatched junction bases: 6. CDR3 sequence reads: CASSPTSGRGYNEQFF. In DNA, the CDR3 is TGTGCCAGCAGCCCCACTAGCGGGAGGGGGTACAATGAGCAGTTCTTC.

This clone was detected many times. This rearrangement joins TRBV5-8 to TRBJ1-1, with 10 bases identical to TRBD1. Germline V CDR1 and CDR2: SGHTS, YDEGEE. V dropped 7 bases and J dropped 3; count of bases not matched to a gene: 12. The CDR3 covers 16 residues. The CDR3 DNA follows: TGTGCCAGCTGGGACAGGGGAAGGGGAGCGTACACTGAAGCTTTCTTT. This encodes CASWDRGRGAYTEAFF.

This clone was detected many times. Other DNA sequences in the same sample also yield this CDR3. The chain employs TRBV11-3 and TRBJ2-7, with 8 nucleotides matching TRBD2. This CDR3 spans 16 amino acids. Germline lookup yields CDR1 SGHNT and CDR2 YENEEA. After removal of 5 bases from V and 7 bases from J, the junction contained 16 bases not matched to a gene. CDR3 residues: CASSPARLAGFQEQYF. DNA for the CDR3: TGTGCCAGCAGCCCGGCTCGGCTAGCGGGTTTTCAGGAGCAGTACTTC.

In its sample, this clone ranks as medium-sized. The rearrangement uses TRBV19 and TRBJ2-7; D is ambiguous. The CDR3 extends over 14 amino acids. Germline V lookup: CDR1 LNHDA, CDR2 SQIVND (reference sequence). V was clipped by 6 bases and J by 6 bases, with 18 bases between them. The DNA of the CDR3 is TGTGCCAGTAGCCTAACGGGCCAAAAGGCCGAGCAGTACTTC. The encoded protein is CASSLTGQKAEQYF.

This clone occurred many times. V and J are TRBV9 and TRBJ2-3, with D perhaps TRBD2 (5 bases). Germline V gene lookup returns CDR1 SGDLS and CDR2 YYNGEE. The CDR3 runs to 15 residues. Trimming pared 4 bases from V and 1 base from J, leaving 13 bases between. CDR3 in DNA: TGTGCCAGCAGCCCAATCTTCGGGGGCACAGATACGCAGTATTTT. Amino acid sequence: CASSPIFGGTDTQYF.

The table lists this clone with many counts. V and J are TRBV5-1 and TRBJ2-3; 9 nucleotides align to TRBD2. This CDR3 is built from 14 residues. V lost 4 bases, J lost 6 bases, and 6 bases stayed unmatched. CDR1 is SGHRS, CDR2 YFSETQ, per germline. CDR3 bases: TGCGCCAGCAGCGGTAGCGGGAGTGTGGATACGCAGTATTTT. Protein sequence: CASSGSGSVDTQYF.

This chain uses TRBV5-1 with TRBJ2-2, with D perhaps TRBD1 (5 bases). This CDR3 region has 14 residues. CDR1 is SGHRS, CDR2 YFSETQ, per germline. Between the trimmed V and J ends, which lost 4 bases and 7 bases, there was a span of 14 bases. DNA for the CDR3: TGCGCCAGCAGCACCAGGGTAGCCAACGGGGAGCTGTTTTTT. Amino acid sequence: CASSTRVANGELFF.

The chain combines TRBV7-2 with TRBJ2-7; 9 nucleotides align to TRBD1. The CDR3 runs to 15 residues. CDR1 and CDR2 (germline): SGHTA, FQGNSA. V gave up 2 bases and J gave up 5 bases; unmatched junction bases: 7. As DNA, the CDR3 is TGTGCCAGCAGCTTATCCGGGACAGGGCCCGACGAGCAGTACTTC. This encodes CASSLSGTGPDEQYF.

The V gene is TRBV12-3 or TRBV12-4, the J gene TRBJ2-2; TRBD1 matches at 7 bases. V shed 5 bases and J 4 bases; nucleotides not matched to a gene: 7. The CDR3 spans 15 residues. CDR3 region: CASSPEGTVTGELFF. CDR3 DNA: TGTGCCAGCAGTCCAGAGGGGACAGTCACCGGGGAGCTGTTTTTT.

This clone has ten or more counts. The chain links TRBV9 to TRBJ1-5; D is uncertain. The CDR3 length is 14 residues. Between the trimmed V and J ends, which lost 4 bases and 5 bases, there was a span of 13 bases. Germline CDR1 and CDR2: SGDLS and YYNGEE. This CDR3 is CASSPGSPDQPQHF. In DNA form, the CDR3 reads TGTGCCAGCAGCCCAGGTTCCCCCGATCAGCCCCAGCATTTT.

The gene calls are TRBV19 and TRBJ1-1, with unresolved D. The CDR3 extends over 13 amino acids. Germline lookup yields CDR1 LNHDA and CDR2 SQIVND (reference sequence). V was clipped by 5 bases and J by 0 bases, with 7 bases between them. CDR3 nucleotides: TGTGCCAGTAGTTGGCAGATGAACACTGAAGCTTTCTTT. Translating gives CASSWQMNTEAFF.

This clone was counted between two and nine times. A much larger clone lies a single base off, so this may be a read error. The CDR3 is CASSPARLACFQEQYF. For the CDR3, the DNA is TGTGCCAGCAGCCCGGCTCGGCTGGCGTGTTTTCAGGAGCAGTACTTC. The chain employs TRBV11-3 and TRBJ2-7; D call uncertain. Between the trimmed V and J ends, which lost 5 bases and 7 bases, there was a span of 24 bases. CDR1 SGHNT and CDR2 YENEEA come from the germline V gene. CDR3 length: 16 amino acids. Drawing the rest from reference TRBV11-3 and TRBJ2-7, the complete variable domain is EAGVVQSPRYKIIEKKQPVAFWCNPISGHNTLYWYLQNLGQGPELLIRYENEEAVDDSQLPKDRFSAERLKGVDSTLKIQPAELGDSAVYLCASSPARLACFQEQYFGPGTRLTVT.

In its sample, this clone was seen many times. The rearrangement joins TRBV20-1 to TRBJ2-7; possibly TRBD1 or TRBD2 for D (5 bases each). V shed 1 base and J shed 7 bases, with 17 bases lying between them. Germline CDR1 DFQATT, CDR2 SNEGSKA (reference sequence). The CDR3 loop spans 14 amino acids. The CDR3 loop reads CSARVSGTLAEQYF. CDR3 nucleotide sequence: TGCAGTGCTAGAGTGTCGGGGACCCTCGCAGAGCAGTACTTC.

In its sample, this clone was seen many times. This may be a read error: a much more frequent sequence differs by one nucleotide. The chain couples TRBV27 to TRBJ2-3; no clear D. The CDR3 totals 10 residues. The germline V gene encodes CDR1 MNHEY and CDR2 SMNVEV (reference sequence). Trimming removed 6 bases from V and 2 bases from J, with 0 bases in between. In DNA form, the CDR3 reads TGTGCCAGCAGCACAGATACGCAGTATTTT. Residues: CASSTDTQYF.

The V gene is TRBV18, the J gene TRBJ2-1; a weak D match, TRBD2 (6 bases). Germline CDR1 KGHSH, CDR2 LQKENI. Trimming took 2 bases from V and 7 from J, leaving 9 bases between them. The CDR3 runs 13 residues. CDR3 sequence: CASSPGLANEQFF. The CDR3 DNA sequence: TGTGCCAGCTCACCAGGTCTAGCGAATGAGCAGTTCTTC.

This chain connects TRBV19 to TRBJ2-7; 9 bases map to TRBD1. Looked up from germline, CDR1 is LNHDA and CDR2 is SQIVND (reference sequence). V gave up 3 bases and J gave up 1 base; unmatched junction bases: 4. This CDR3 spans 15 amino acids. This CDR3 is CASSINGQGSYEQYF. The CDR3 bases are TGTGCCAGTAGTATTAATGGACAGGGGTCCTACGAGCAGTACTTC.

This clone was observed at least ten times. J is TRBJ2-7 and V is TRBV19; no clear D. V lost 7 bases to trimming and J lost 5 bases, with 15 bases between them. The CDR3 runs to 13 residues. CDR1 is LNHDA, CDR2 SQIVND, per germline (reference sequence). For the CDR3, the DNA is TGTGCCAGTAAAGTGTGGGGAACCGACGAGCAGTACTTC. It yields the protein CASKVWGTDEQYF.

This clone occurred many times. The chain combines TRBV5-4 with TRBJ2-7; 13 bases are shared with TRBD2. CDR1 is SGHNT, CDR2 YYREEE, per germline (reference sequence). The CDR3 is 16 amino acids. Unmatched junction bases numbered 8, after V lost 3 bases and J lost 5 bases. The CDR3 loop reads CASSWGGLAGDNEQYF. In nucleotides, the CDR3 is TGTGCCAGCAGCTGGGGTGGACTAGCGGGAGATAACGAGCAGTACTTC.

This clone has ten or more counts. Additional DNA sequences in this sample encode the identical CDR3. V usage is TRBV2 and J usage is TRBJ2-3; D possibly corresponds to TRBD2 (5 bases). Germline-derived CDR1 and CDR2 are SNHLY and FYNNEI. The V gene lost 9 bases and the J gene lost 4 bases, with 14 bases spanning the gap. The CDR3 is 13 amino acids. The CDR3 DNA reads TGTGCCAGTGGCAGAGGAGGAGCAGATACGCAGTATTTT. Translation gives CASGRGGADTQYF.

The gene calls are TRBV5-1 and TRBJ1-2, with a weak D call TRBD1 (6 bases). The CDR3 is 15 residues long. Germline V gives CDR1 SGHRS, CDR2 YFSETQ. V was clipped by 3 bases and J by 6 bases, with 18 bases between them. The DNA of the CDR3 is TGCGCCAGCAGCTGGGGACTACCAGGGGCGGATGGCTACACCTTC. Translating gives CASSWGLPGADGYTF.

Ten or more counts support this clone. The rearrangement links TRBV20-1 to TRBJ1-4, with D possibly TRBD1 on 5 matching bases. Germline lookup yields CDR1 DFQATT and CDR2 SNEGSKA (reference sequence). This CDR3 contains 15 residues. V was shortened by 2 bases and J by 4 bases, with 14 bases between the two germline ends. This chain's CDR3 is CSARIPGGGNEKLFF. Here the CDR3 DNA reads TGCAGTGCTAGAATCCCGGGGGGGGGTAATGAAAAACTGTTTTTT.

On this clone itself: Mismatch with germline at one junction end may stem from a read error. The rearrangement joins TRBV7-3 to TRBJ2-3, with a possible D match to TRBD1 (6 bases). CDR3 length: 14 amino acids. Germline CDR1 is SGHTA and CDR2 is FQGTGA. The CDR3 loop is CVSSQTGATDTQYF. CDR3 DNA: TGTGTCAGCAGCCAGACAGGTGCCACAGATACGCAGTATTTT. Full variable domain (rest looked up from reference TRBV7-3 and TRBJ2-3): GAGVSQTPSNKVTEKGKYVELRCDPISGHTALYWYRQSLGQGPEFLIYFQGTGAADDSGLPNDRFFAVRPEGSVSTLKIQRTERGDSAVYLCVSSQTGATDTQYFGPGTRLTVL.

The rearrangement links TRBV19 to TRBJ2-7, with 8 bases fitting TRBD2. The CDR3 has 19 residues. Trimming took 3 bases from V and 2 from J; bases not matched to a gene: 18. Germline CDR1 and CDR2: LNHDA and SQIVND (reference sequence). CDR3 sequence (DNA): TGTGCCAGTAGTATTCAGGGGAGGTTTACTAGCGGAACGACCTACGAGCAGTACTTC. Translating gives CASSIQGRFTSGTTYEQYF.

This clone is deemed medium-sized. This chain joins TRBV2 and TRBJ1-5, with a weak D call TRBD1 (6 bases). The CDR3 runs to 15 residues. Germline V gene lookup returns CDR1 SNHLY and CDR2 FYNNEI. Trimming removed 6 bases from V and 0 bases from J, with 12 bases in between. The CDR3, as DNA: TGTGCCAGCAGAGACAGACAGGCTAGCAATCAGCCCCAGCATTTT. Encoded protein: CASRDRQASNQPQHF. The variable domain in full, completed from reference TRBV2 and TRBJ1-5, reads EPEVTQTPSHQVTQMGQEVILRCVPISNHLYFYWYRQILGQKVEFLVSFYNNEISEKSEIFDDQFSVERPDGSNFTLKIRSTKLEDSAMYFCASRDRQASNQPQHFGDGTRLSIL.

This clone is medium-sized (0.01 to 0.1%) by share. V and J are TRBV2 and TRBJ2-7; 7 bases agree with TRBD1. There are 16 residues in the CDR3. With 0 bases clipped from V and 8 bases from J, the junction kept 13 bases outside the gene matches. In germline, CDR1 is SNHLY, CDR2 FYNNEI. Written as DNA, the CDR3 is TGTGCCAGCAGTGAAGCGGTTTACAGGGGCTTAGGGCAGCAGTACTTC. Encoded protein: CASSEAVYRGLGQQYF.